The 14 T cell receptor beta chains listed next were all sequenced from one sample in a study of blood T cells in healthy people across ages. A second PCR of about 7 to 11 cycles used a sample-barcoded 5' primer and a J-beta primer mix. MiXCR, run by TCRdb on the 5' RACE reads, gives a single entry per CDR3 protein. The profile covers 660,000 or so distinct CDR3 sequences, with approximately 59% appearing a single time and 30% to 40% taken by the ten largest. Material for sequencing was blood. These receptors all stem from a man in his fifties or sixties in good health.

This clonotype was counted only a few times. The V call is TRBV12-3 or TRBV12-4, the J call TRBJ2-4; possibly TRBD1 for D (7 bases). This CDR3 is 13 amino acids long. The ends were cut back, 6 bases at V and 8 bases at J, with 14 bases in the middle. The DNA of the CDR3 is TGTGCCAGCAGCTTGACAGGGACTGACATTCAGTACTTC. Encoded protein: CASSLTGTDIQYF.

This clonotype occurred once. This rearrangement joins TRBV25-1 to TRBJ1-4; D is perhaps TRBD1 (5 bases). Trimming left V 6 bases short and J 8 bases short, with 10 bases between. The CDR3 is 12 residues long. Per germline, CDR1 MGHDK and CDR2 SYGVNS. CDR3 DNA sequence: TGTGCCAGCAGCGCAGGGTGGGAAAAACTGTTTTTT. Protein sequence: CASSAGWEKLFF. The complete variable domain, with remaining parts taken from reference TRBV25-1 and TRBJ1-4, reads EADIYQTPRYLVIGTGKKITLECSQTMGHDKMYWYQQDPGMELHLIHYSYGVNSTEKGDLSSESTVSRIRTEHFPLTLESARPSHTSQYLCASSAGWEKLFFGSGTQLSVL.

The chain combines TRBV19 with TRBJ2-1; D call uncertain. Germline CDR1 and CDR2: LNHDA and SQIVND (reference sequence). The CDR3 has 15 amino acids. The germline V and J ends were trimmed by 2 bases and 2 bases, with 10 bases remaining between them. CDR3 residues: CASSITTRTYNEQFF. The CDR3 DNA reads TGTGCCAGTAGTATAACAACCAGAACCTACAATGAGCAGTTCTTC.

The genes are TRBV7-9 and TRBJ1-2; perhaps TRBD1 as D (5 bases). Germline V gene data show CDR1 as SEHNR and CDR2 as FQNEAQ (reference sequence). The length of the CDR3 is 14 residues. Trimming shortened V by 5 bases and J by 5 bases, and 15 bases separated the two germline ends. The CDR3 nucleotides are TGTGCCAGCAGCGTCGACAGCGACGTTTATGGCTACACCTTC. Its translation: CASSVDSDVYGYTF.

The CDR3 here is CSASGGGYQETQYF. The CDR3 DNA follows: TGCAGTGCCTCAGGGGGGGGGTACCAAGAGACCCAGTACTTC. The chain has TRBV20-1 and TRBJ2-5; D is possibly TRBD1 or TRBD2 (7 bases each). V lost 6 bases to trimming and J lost 0 bases, with 14 bases between them. Germline V CDR1 and CDR2: DFQATT, SNEGSKA (reference sequence). The CDR3 contains 14 residues.

This clonotype appeared a few times. The chain uses TRBV5-1 and TRBJ2-5; 7 nucleotides agree with TRBD1. The J call could be wrong; TRBJ2-7 is a better fit for the DNA end. Germline loops: CDR1 SGHRS, CDR2 YFSETQ. This CDR3 is built from 13 residues. CDR3 DNA: TGCGCCAGCAGCTTCGGACAGGAGCGCGAGCAGTACTTC. Translated, it gives CASSFGQEREQYF.

The rearrangement links TRBV29-1 to TRBJ1-4; D unresolved. CDR3 length: 11 amino acids. V dropped 3 bases and J dropped 8 bases, with 7 bases sitting between them. Germline V gene sequence: CDR1 SQVTM, CDR2 ANQGSEA. As DNA, the CDR3 is TGCAGCGTTGACCTACAAGAAAAACTGTTTTTT. This encodes CSVDLQEKLFF.

This rearrangement joins TRBV20-1 to TRBJ1-6, with D unresolved. Germline assignment: CDR1 DFQATT and CDR2 SNEGSKA (reference sequence). V was shortened by 5 bases and J by 5 bases, with 10 bases between the two germline ends. The CDR3 is made up of 13 amino acids. The CDR3 sequence: CSASRPNNSPLHF. DNA of the CDR3: TGCAGTGCTTCTCGACCGAATAATTCACCCCTCCACTTT.

This chain links TRBV5-1 with TRBJ2-5, with D possibly called TRBD1 or TRBD2 (5 bases each). Germline-derived CDR1 and CDR2 are SGHRS and YFSETQ. The length of the CDR3 is 15 residues. Trimming took 7 bases from V and 5 from J, leaving 21 bases between them. The CDR3: CASAGASLPAETQYF. CDR3 nucleotides: TGCGCCAGCGCCGGGGCTAGTTTGCCGGCGGAGACCCAGTACTTC.

This clonotype was observed a handful of times. J is TRBJ2-1 and V is TRBV6-1, with 12 positions matching TRBD2. The V segment lost 5 bases and the J segment 4 bases; nucleotides outside the gene matches: 9. The CDR3 runs 17 residues. Germline CDR1 MNHNS, CDR2 SASEGT. The CDR3 loop is CASSRWLAGGKYNEQFF. The CDR3 coding sequence is TGTGCCAGCAGTCGCTGGCTAGCGGGGGGGAAGTACAATGAGCAGTTCTTC.

Remarks on this clonotype: A read error is possible here, since a much larger clone lies one base away. The gene calls are TRBV20-1 and TRBJ2-3; 10 nucleotides agree with TRBD1. The trim removed 5 bases at V and 10 bases at J, leaving 15 bases unmatched. This CDR3 comprises 15 residues. The germline CDR1 and CDR2 sequences are DFQATT and SNEGSKA (reference sequence). CDR3 bases: TGCAGTGCTGACTCCGGGACAGGGGCGGAGGATGCGCAGTATTTT. Translation gives CSADSGTGAEDAQYF.

This chain uses TRBV5-1 with TRBJ2-5, with 7 nucleotides matching TRBD2. The J call could be wrong; TRBJ2-7 is a better fit for the DNA end. Germline values: CDR1 SGHRS, CDR2 YFSETQ. The CDR3 contains 12 residues. In DNA form, the CDR3 reads TGCGCCAGCAGGGGGGGGTTCCACGAGCAGTACTTC. Protein product: CASRGGFHEQYF.

The gene calls are TRBV5-1 and TRBJ2-1, with 13 bases fitting TRBD2. The CDR3 spans 15 residues. V trimming: 5 bases; J trimming: 8 bases; junction bases outside the gene matches: 7. Germline loops: CDR1 SGHRS, CDR2 YFSETQ. CDR3 region: CASRRGLAGSDEQFF. The CDR3 bases are TGCGCCAGCAGGAGGGGACTAGCGGGGTCGGATGAGCAGTTCTTC.

The chain employs TRBV20-1 and TRBJ1-4; D is unclear. Germline V gene lookup returns CDR1 DFQATT and CDR2 SNEGSKA (reference sequence). CDR3 length equals 15 residues. V was trimmed by 6 bases and J by 0 bases, leaving 14 bases between them. CDR3 nucleotide sequence: TGCAGTGCCGCCGCCCCCACGGCAACTAATGAAAAACTGTTTTTT. Encoded protein: CSAAAPTATNEKLFF.